This T cell receptor (beta chain) was sequenced for a study of response to subunit inactivated influenza vaccine (dated by TCRdb to about 2018). The study in broad terms: Deep quantitative profiling of the T cell receptor repertoire was used in the study to follow responses to a trivalent subunit inactivated influenza vaccine.

Library method: RT-PCR. Instrument used: Illumina HiSeq 2500. The public reads were reprocessed in TCRdb via fastp at Q25 and MiXCR, keeping in-frame beta chains. Here each entry gathers all rows of one CDR3 protein and keeps the most common genes and DNA. For this sample the table gives around 850,000 distinct CDR3 sequences, of which 15% to 20% were detected only once. The biggest ten clones account for roughly a tenth of the sample. This clonotype was seen at least ten times. The specificity of this receptor is unknown. No per-base quality is available; no much larger clone lies one base away. Overall results and qualifications from the work: It was suggested by the authors that each seasonal influenza vaccination may recruit only a limited number of new T cells.

Trimming removed 3 bases from V and 7 bases from J, leaving 7 bases between the germline ends. Reading from cysteine to phenylalanine, the CDR3 counts 11 amino acids. The CDR3 DNA has 33 bases and is translated from base 1. This TCR came from a man aged 45 to 65 who received an inactivated influenza vaccine. Donor details come from another sample of the same person, matched by shared clones. The sequencing here drew on PBMCs from blood, taken around 5 days after vaccination. This chain is built from TRBV12-3 or TRBV12-4 and TRBJ2-7; the D gene is not confidently resolved. The CDR3 loop reads CASSFGREQYF. The DNA sequence is TGTGCCAGCAGTTTCGGAAGGGAGCAGTACTTC.